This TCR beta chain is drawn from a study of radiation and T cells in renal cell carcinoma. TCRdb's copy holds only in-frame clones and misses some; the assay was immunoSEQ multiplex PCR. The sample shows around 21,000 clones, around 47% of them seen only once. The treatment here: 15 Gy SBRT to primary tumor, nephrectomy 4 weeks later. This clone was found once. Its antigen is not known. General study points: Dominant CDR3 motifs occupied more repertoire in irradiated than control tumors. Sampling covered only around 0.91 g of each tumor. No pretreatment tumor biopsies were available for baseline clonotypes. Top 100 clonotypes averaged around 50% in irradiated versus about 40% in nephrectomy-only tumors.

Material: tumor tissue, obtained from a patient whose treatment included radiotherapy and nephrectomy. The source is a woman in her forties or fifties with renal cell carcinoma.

The chain's CDR3 is CASRFDGLAGYNEQFF. The CDR3 nucleotides read TGCGCCAGCAGATTTGACGGACTAGCGGGATACAATGAGCAGTTCTTC. The genes are TRBV5-1 and TRBJ2-1; 12 bases are shared with TRBD2. This CDR3 contains 16 residues. From germline, CDR1 is SGHRS and CDR2 YFSETQ. V lost 5 bases and J lost 4; bases outside the gene matches: 7.